This passage covers 27 T cell receptor beta chains from one sample sequenced in a study of T cell repertoires in cytomegalovirus infection. No antigen is known for these receptors. TCRdb recomputed calls from the reads with MiXCR, one row per CDR3 protein. The sample carries just over 450,000 distinct CDR3 sequences, under 55% recorded once. Sample: cultured PBMCs, taken from culture after CMV antigen stimulation. Source of these receptors: a human donor in good health (CMV status not recorded). Some clones in this sample may be carry-over from other donors' samples.

The V gene is TRBV28, the J gene TRBJ2-7, with D tentatively TRBD1 (6 bases). Germline assignment: CDR1 MDHEN and CDR2 SYDVKM. Between the trimmed V and J ends, which lost 6 bases and 1 base, there was a span of 22 bases. The CDR3 is 17 residues long. The CDR3 sequence is CASRIRSRGHRSYEQYF. CDR3 nucleotides: TGTGCCAGCAGAATCCGCTCCCGGGGACACCGATCCTACGAGCAGTACTTC.

The chain combines TRBV4-1 with TRBJ2-1; TRBD2 aligns across 14 bases. CDR1 is MGHRA and CDR2 is YSYEKL in the germline V gene. The J segment lost 7 bases and the V segment lost 3 bases, leaving 2 bases of the junction unmatched. There are 15 residues in the CDR3. The CDR3: CASSQGLAGENEQFF. The CDR3 bases are TGCGCCAGCAGCCAGGGACTAGCGGGGGAGAATGAGCAGTTCTTC.

A few counts support this clonotype. The V and J genes are TRBV7-2 and TRBJ2-1; 8 bases line up with TRBD2. This CDR3 has 14 residues. The V segment lost 0 bases and the J segment 9 bases; nucleotides outside the gene matches: 4. Per germline, CDR1 SGHTA and CDR2 FQGNSA. The chain's CDR3 is CASSLARLAFEQFF. The CDR3 DNA reads as TGTGCCAGCAGCTTAGCACGACTAGCGTTTGAGCAGTTCTTC.

This clonotype was picked up a small number of times. The genes are TRBV7-2 and TRBJ1-6; D possibly corresponds to TRBD1 (5 bases). The CDR3 extends over 15 amino acids. CDR1 and CDR2 from the germline V gene are SGHTA and FQGNSA. V lost 1 base and J 7 bases, leaving 11 bases between the germline ends. This chain's CDR3 is CASSLGDGRNSPLHF. CDR3 sequence (DNA): TGTGCCAGCAGCTTAGGGGACGGGAGAAATTCACCCCTCCACTTT.

The V and J genes are TRBV15 and TRBJ1-1; TRBD1 might be the D (5 bases). V lost 0 bases and J lost 4, with 12 bases in between. Germline CDR1 and CDR2: LNHNV and YYDKDF (reference sequence). This CDR3 has 15 residues. CDR3 bases: TGTGCCACCAGCAGAGATAGATGGGGGACCACTGAAGCTTTCTTT. Its protein is CATSRDRWGTTEAFF.

V and J are TRBV12-3 or TRBV12-4 and TRBJ1-4; D not certain. The CDR3 totals 13 residues. V was trimmed by 6 bases and J by 8 bases, leaving 13 bases between them. The CDR3 is CASSTGGWEKLFF. In DNA, the CDR3 is TGTGCCAGCAGCACCGGAGGGTGGGAAAAACTGTTTTTT.

This rearrangement joins TRBV20-1 to TRBJ2-3; 7 positions agree with TRBD2. Unmatched junction bases numbered 16, after V lost 6 bases and J lost 4 bases. Germline loops: CDR1 DFQATT, CDR2 SNEGSKA (reference sequence). This CDR3 has 16 amino acids. This chain's CDR3 is CSATNRQRDSADTQYF. CDR3 DNA sequence: TGCAGTGCAACGAACCGCCAGCGGGACTCGGCAGATACGCAGTATTTT.

The chain couples TRBV7-2 to TRBJ2-1, with 8 bases aligning to TRBD2. The CDR3 sequence is 14 residues long. The trim removed 11 bases at V and 3 bases at J, leaving 9 bases unmatched. In germline, CDR1 is SGHTA, CDR2 FQGNSA. This CDR3 reads CASTAGGHYNEQFF. The CDR3 nucleotides read TGTGCCTCGACGGCGGGGGGCCACTACAATGAGCAGTTCTTC. The full variable domain, in which reference TRBV7-2 and TRBJ2-1 provide the parts outside the CDR3, is GAGVSQSPSNKVTEKGKDVELRCDPISGHTALYWYRQSLGQGLEFLIYFQGNSAPDKSGLPSDRFSAERTGGSVSTLTIQRTQQEDSAVYLCASTAGGHYNEQFFGPGTRLTVL.

This clonotype was seen more than once but under ten times. CDR3 sequence: CASSVGTYEQYF. CDR3 in DNA: TGTGCCAGCAGCGTCGGAACCTACGAGCAGTACTTC. The V call is TRBV7-9, the J call TRBJ2-7, with D uncertain. There are 12 residues in the CDR3. Germline V gene sequence: CDR1 SEHNR, CDR2 FQNEAQ (reference sequence). Trimming took off 5 bases at V and 2 bases at J, with 7 bases between the two ends.

In its sample, this clonotype was seen a few times. This chain links TRBV5-4 with TRBJ2-1, with D unresolved. The CDR3 loop spans 15 amino acids. The V gene lost 4 bases and the J gene lost 0 bases, with 11 bases spanning the gap. Germline V CDR1 and CDR2: SGHNT, YYREEE (reference sequence). Here the CDR3 DNA reads TGTGCCAGCAGCCCAGAGCCCAGCTCCTACAATGAGCAGTTCTTC. Translation: CASSPEPSSYNEQFF.

The V call is TRBV12-3 or TRBV12-4, the J call TRBJ2-5; D not resolved. CDR3 length: 11 residues. Trimming left V 6 bases short and J 6 bases short, with 8 bases between. This CDR3 is CASSPSKTQYF. CDR3 in DNA: TGTGCCAGCAGCCCTTCGAAGACCCAGTACTTC.

This clonotype was counted ten times or more. V and J are TRBV7-2 and TRBJ2-1; 8 bases fit TRBD1. Losses at the gene ends were 5 bases for V and 6 bases for J; bases not matched to a gene: 9. Looked up from germline, CDR1 is SGHTA and CDR2 is FQGNSA. CDR3 length: 15 amino acids. CDR3 DNA: TGTGCCAGCAGCCCCCCGGCAGGGGGCCCCAATGAGCAGTTCTTC. Its protein product is CASSPPAGGPNEQFF.

The rearrangement joins TRBV5-3 to TRBJ2-3; D is unclear. TRBV5-3 is an open reading frame, and its role is uncertain. The CDR3 extends over 12 amino acids. V lost 8 bases, J lost 2 bases, and 9 bases lay in between. As DNA, the CDR3 is TGTGCCAGCAGCACGGACACAGATACGCAGTATTTT. It is translated as CASSTDTDTQYF.

This clonotype was seen more than once but under ten times. The rearrangement joins TRBV11-1 to TRBJ2-7; perhaps TRBD1 as D (6 bases). The CDR3 totals 14 residues. Germline V CDR1 and CDR2: SGHAT, FQDESV (reference sequence). Trimming removed 6 bases from V and 4 bases from J, with 16 bases in between. CDR3: CASRQGPQGYEQYF. The CDR3 nucleotides are TGTGCCAGCAGACAGGGTCCCCAGGGGTACGAGCAGTACTTC.

A few counts support this clonotype. The chain employs TRBV14 and TRBJ1-3, with TRBD1 matching over 7 bases. Unmatched junction bases numbered 7, after V lost 4 bases and J lost 4 bases. The CDR3 covers 15 residues. CDR1 and CDR2 from the germline V gene are SGHDN and FVKESK. The CDR3 bases are TGTGCCAGCAGCCCCTGGGGGACAGCAGGAAACACCATATATTTT. Translated, it gives CASSPWGTAGNTIYF.

This clonotype has a handful of counts. The J gene is TRBJ2-7, the V gene TRBV7-2; no clear D. The ends were cut back, 2 bases at V and 2 bases at J, with 7 bases in the middle. CDR3 length: 13 amino acids. In germline, CDR1 is SGHTA, CDR2 FQGNSA. The CDR3 spells CASSLNSAYEQYF. The CDR3 bases are TGTGCCAGCAGCTTAAATTCGGCCTACGAGCAGTACTTC.

This clonotype was observed a handful of times. The chain recombines TRBV7-2 with TRBJ2-5; possibly TRBD1 or TRBD2 for D (5 bases each). Germline-derived CDR1 and CDR2 are SGHTA and FQGNSA. The V end was cut by 4 bases, the J end by 5 bases, with 20 bases between. The CDR3 is 16 residues long. CDR3 region: CASSWGFMGIGETQYF. In DNA form, the CDR3 reads TGTGCCAGCAGCTGGGGGTTTATGGGGATAGGGGAGACCCAGTACTTC.

This chain joins TRBV6-5 and TRBJ1-1; D ambiguous. This CDR3 has 8 amino acids. The ends were cut back, 11 bases at V and 12 bases at J, with 10 bases in the middle. Per germline, CDR1 MNHEY and CDR2 SVGAGI. This CDR3 is CASARPFF. The CDR3 DNA reads TGTGCCTCAGCCCGCCCTTTCTTT.

The rearrangement joins TRBV5-6 to TRBJ2-7; the D call may be TRBD1 or TRBD2 (6 bases each). The CDR3 contains 14 residues. CDR1 SGHDT and CDR2 YYEEEE come from the germline V gene. V was clipped by 4 bases and J by 4 bases, with 15 bases between them. CDR3 nucleotide sequence: TGTGCCAGCAGCCGCCGTGGGGGGCGGTACGAGCAGTACTTC. Translating gives CASSRRGGRYEQYF.

V gene TRBV14 combines with J gene TRBJ2-1; 8 nucleotides match TRBD2. The CDR3 runs to 16 residues. The V and J ends lost 4 bases and 7 bases, in that order; junction bases with no gene match: 12. Germline CDR1 is SGHDN and CDR2 is FVKESK. CDR3 coding DNA: TGTGCCAGCAGCCGGAAGGCGGCGGGAGGCGATAATGAGCAGTTCTTC. It is translated as CASSRKAAGGDNEQFF.

In its sample, this clonotype was seen a few times. The V and J genes are TRBV7-9 and TRBJ2-5; 10 nucleotides agree with TRBD2. Trimming at V came to 4 bases and at J to 4 bases, leaving 6 bases not matched to a gene. The CDR3 loop spans 15 amino acids. The germline CDR1 and CDR2 sequences are SEHNR and FQNEAQ (reference sequence). CDR3 protein: CASSSSGTSVETQYF. DNA for the CDR3: TGTGCCAGCAGCTCATCCGGGACTAGCGTAGAGACCCAGTACTTC.

The sample holds a few counts of this clonotype. The V and J genes are TRBV7-2 and TRBJ2-1; TRBD2 matches at 15 bases. The CDR3 has 15 residues. The ends lost 6 bases at V and 8 bases at J; junction bases unmatched: 5. Germline V CDR1 and CDR2: SGHTA, FQGNSA. CDR3 nucleotide sequence: TGTGCCAGCAGACGGACTAGCGGGAGGGCCGATGAGCAGTTCTTC. Protein sequence: CASRRTSGRADEQFF. Supplemented by reference TRBV7-2 and TRBJ2-1, the full variable domain reads GAGVSQSPSNKVTEKGKDVELRCDPISGHTALYWYRQSLGQGLEFLIYFQGNSAPDKSGLPSDRFSAERTGGSVSTLTIQRTQQEDSAVYLCASRRTSGRADEQFFGPGTRLTVL.

The chain combines TRBV10-3 with TRBJ2-1; 7 nucleotides line up with TRBD1. Germline CDR1 reads ENHRY; CDR2 reads SYGVKD. This CDR3 is built from 14 residues. The ends lost 4 bases at V and 2 bases at J; junction bases unmatched: 2. The CDR3: CAISAGTAYNEQFF. DNA for the CDR3: TGTGCCATCAGTGCTGGGACAGCCTACAATGAGCAGTTCTTC.

The chain combines TRBV11-2 with TRBJ2-1, with TRBD1 matching over 7 bases. J gave up 4 bases and V 3 bases, and 9 bases lay outside the gene matches. Germline CDR1 reads SGHAT; CDR2 reads FQNNGV. The length of the CDR3 is 16 residues. Here the CDR3 DNA reads TGTGCCAGCAGCTTCACAGGGGCGGAATTTTACAATGAGCAGTTCTTC. Its protein is CASSFTGAEFYNEQFF.

This clonotype has at least ten counts. The V call is TRBV7-2, the J call TRBJ2-1, with D possibly being TRBD2 (5 bases). From germline, CDR1 is SGHTA and CDR2 FQGNSA. This CDR3 has 11 residues. Trimming removed 5 bases at V and 13 bases at J, with 12 bases between. CDR3 DNA sequence: TGTGCCAGCAGCCTCCCGGGAAACCAGTTCTTC. Protein: CASSLPGNQFF.

This clonotype was seen a handful of times. In DNA form, the CDR3 reads TGTGCCAGTAGTTCCGGGACTAGCAGACGCACAGATACGCAGTATTTT. Residues: CASSSGTSRRTDTQYF. This sequence joins TRBV19 and TRBJ2-3; 9 bases map to TRBD2. The CDR3 runs 16 residues. Germline V gene data show CDR1 as LNHDA and CDR2 as SQIVND (reference sequence). V was clipped by 5 bases and J by 1 base; unmatched bases: 7.

The chain couples TRBV20-1 to TRBJ2-1; 12 bases align to TRBD2. Per germline, CDR1 DFQATT and CDR2 SNEGSKA (reference sequence). Losses at the gene ends were 3 bases for V and 7 bases for J; bases not matched to a gene: 4. This CDR3 has 14 residues. The CDR3 DNA sequence: TGCAGTGCTAGTCGAGGACTAGCGGGGAATGAGCAGTTCTTC. It codes for CSASRGLAGNEQFF.